The 30 T cell receptor beta chains below all came from one sample that was sequenced in a study of T cell repertoires in cytomegalovirus infection. TCRdb re-analysed the reads in MiXCR, keeping a single row per CDR3 protein. This table holds a few hundred thousand distinct CDR3 sequences, roughly 13% found once. The material sequenced was PBMCs. These receptors came from a human donor in good health (CMV status not recorded). Some clones in this sample may be carry-over from other donors' samples.

This clonotype occurred once. The rearrangement links TRBV4-3 to TRBJ2-3; 14 positions match TRBD2. V dropped 1 base and J dropped 4; count of bases not matched to a gene: 7. In germline, CDR1 is LGHNA, CDR2 YSLEER. The CDR3 is made up of 18 amino acids. CDR3 nucleotide sequence: TGCGCCAGCAGCCAAGTTCCCGGGACTAGCGGGAGTGCAGATACGCAGTATTTT. It yields the protein CASSQVPGTSGSADTQYF.

In its sample, this clonotype was seen many times. This chain joins TRBV7-8 and TRBJ1-6, with TRBD1 matching 9 bases. The germline V gene has CDR1 SGHVS and CDR2 FQNEAQ. CDR3 length equals 15 residues. The V gene end was trimmed by 5 bases and the J gene end by 10 bases; junction bases not matched to a gene: 9. The CDR3 DNA sequence: TGTGCCAGCAGCGAACGTCCGGGACAGGGATCACCCCTCCACTTT. It specifies CASSERPGQGSPLHF.

The chain joins TRBV11-2 to TRBJ2-1; 8 nucleotides line up with TRBD2. Per the germline V gene, CDR1 is SGHAT and CDR2 is FQNNGV. The CDR3 is made up of 15 amino acids. J gave up 6 bases and V 5 bases, and 9 bases lay outside the gene matches. As DNA, the CDR3 is TGTGCCAGCAGCACACGGGGGGGCGCAGTCAATGAGCAGTTCTTC. Encoded protein: CASSTRGGAVNEQFF.

The V and J genes are TRBV6-5 and TRBJ1-1, with D perhaps matching TRBD1 (5 bases). The CDR3 covers 14 residues. V lost 7 bases and J lost 6, with 18 bases in between. Per the germline V gene, CDR1 is MNHEY and CDR2 is SVGAGI. CDR3: CASTPPGQVAEAFF. The CDR3 coding sequence is TGTGCCAGCACCCCCCCGGGGCAGGTGGCTGAAGCTTTCTTT.

This chain links TRBV10-3 with TRBJ1-5; D remains ambiguous. V lost 3 bases and J lost 3, with 6 bases in between. The CDR3 has 13 residues. The germline gives CDR1 ENHRY, CDR2 SYGVKD. The DNA of the CDR3 is TGTGCCATCAGTGACAGACTCAATCAGCCCCAGCATTTT. This encodes CAISDRLNQPQHF.

Only a few counts were recorded for this clonotype. The chain couples TRBV11-3 to TRBJ2-7, with D perhaps matching TRBD2 (6 bases). V lost 0 bases to trimming and J lost 9 bases, with 12 bases between them. The germline CDR1 and CDR2 sequences are SGHNT and YENEEA. The CDR3 contains 13 residues. CDR3 in amino acids: CASSLEEGTGQYF. CDR3 coding DNA: TGTGCCAGCAGCTTAGAGGAGGGTACGGGGCAGTACTTC.

This clonotype was seen repeatedly, ten times or more. The chain employs TRBV19 and TRBJ2-1; possibly TRBD1 for D (5 bases). CDR1 and CDR2 from the germline V gene are LNHDA and SQIVND (reference sequence). V lost 1 base and J lost 3, with 10 bases in between. The CDR3 has 15 amino acids. The CDR3 here is CASSIVLQGYNEQFF. The CDR3 DNA is TGTGCCAGTAGTATAGTCTTGCAGGGCTACAATGAGCAGTTCTTC. Together with reference TRBV19 and TRBJ2-1, the CDR3 gives the full variable domain: DGGITQSPKYLFRKEGQNVTLSCEQNLNHDAMYWYRQDPGQGLRLIYYSQIVNDFQKGDIAEGYSVSREKKESFPLTVTSAQKNPTAFYLCASSIVLQGYNEQFFGPGTRLTVL.

The chain combines TRBV7-2 with TRBJ1-3; the D is unclear. Germline loops: CDR1 SGHTA, CDR2 FQGNSA. Trimming took 1 base from V and 5 from J, leaving 3 bases between them. CDR3 length equals 12 residues. The CDR3: CASSLGRNTIYF. The DNA of the CDR3 is TGTGCCAGCAGCTTAGGGAGAAACACCATATATTTT.

The sample holds a few counts of this clonotype. The J gene is TRBJ1-2, the V gene TRBV29-1, with D hard to call. Germline V CDR1 and CDR2: SQVTM, ANQGSEA. Trimming stripped 6 bases from V and 0 bases from J, with 11 bases between. The CDR3 consists of 13 residues. CDR3 DNA: TGCAGCGTAGGCAGGATTCCTAACTATGGCTACACCTTC. This gives the protein CSVGRIPNYGYTF.

The V gene is TRBV20-1, the J gene TRBJ1-4; D not resolved. From germline, CDR1 is DFQATT and CDR2 SNEGSKA (reference sequence). The CDR3 has 12 residues. V was clipped by 6 bases and J by 7 bases, with 12 bases between them. The CDR3: CSAAKISEKLFF. As DNA, the CDR3 is TGCAGTGCAGCAAAGATTAGTGAAAAACTGTTTTTT.

This clonotype was detected only a few times. The V gene is TRBV12-3 or TRBV12-4, the J gene TRBJ1-1; D is possibly TRBD1 (5 bases). The CDR3 runs to 12 residues. The V gene lost 7 bases and the J gene lost 14 bases, with 20 bases spanning the gap. The CDR3 reads CASTFLGQESFF. For the CDR3, the DNA is TGTGCCAGCACTTTCCTGGGGCAGGAATCCTTCTTT.

Ten or more counts support this clonotype. This chain uses TRBV27 with TRBJ2-5; D not resolved. Germline V gene data show CDR1 as MNHEY and CDR2 as SMNVEV (reference sequence). The ends were cut back, 4 bases at V and 5 bases at J, with 14 bases in the middle. The CDR3 sequence is 14 residues long. The CDR3 DNA follows: TGTGCCAGCAGTTATCAACCCACGTCGGAGACCCAGTACTTC. The encoded protein is CASSYQPTSETQYF.

This clonotype was detected ten times or more. The V call is TRBV6-5, the J call TRBJ1-1; D may be TRBD1 (6 bases). The CDR3 has 17 residues. Germline CDR1 and CDR2: MNHEY and SVGAGI. V dropped 0 bases and J dropped 1 base, with 15 bases sitting between them. The CDR3 loop reads CASSYSYQGRGNTEAFF. Written as DNA, the CDR3 is TGTGCCAGCAGTTACTCCTACCAGGGGCGGGGGAACACTGAAGCTTTCTTT.

The table lists this clonotype with a few counts. The gene calls are TRBV5-4 and TRBJ2-7; no clear D. The germline V gene encodes CDR1 SGHNT and CDR2 YYREEE (reference sequence). The length of the CDR3 is 12 residues. V was pared by 2 bases and J by 3 bases, with 6 bases between. CDR3 in amino acids: CASSFNSYEQYF. In DNA, the CDR3 is TGTGCCAGCAGCTTTAACAGCTACGAGCAGTACTTC.

A few counts support this clonotype. V usage is TRBV20-1 and J usage is TRBJ2-1, with 10 bases fitting TRBD1. Germline loops: CDR1 DFQATT, CDR2 SNEGSKA (reference sequence). The CDR3 has 13 amino acids. The junction had 7 bases not matched to a gene; V was cut back by 4 bases and J by 10 bases. The CDR3 DNA is TGCAGTGCTATAGACAGGGGGCGCCGGGAGCAGTTCTTC. As protein: CSAIDRGRREQFF.

This clonotype was observed a handful of times. J is TRBJ1-1 and V is TRBV28, with 8 bases identical to TRBD1. The CDR3 is 15 residues long. Germline V CDR1 and CDR2: MDHEN, SYDVKM. Trimming at V came to 6 bases and at J to 4 bases, leaving 10 bases not matched to a gene. The chain's CDR3 is CASRATWTGRTEAFF. The CDR3 nucleotides are TGTGCCAGCAGGGCGACATGGACAGGGCGCACTGAAGCTTTCTTT.

This clonotype was counted many times. V is TRBV7-2 and J is TRBJ2-3; D is undetermined. The V gene lost 5 bases and the J gene lost 3 bases, with 6 bases spanning the gap. The CDR3 covers 12 residues. Germline V gives CDR1 SGHTA, CDR2 FQGNSA. The CDR3 loop reads CASSRLTDTQYF. DNA of the CDR3: TGTGCCAGCAGCCGATTGACAGATACGCAGTATTTT.

The genes are TRBV29-1 and TRBJ2-1, with TRBD2 matching over 13 bases. Trimming took 6 bases from V and 10 from J; bases not matched to a gene: 9. CDR1 and CDR2 from the germline V gene are SQVTM and ANQGSEA. The CDR3 length is 14 residues. CDR3 DNA: TGCAGCGTGGTACAGGGACTAGCGGGGCACGAGCAGTTCTTC. Protein product: CSVVQGLAGHEQFF.

About this clonotype: A much more abundant neighbour one base away suggests this may be a read error. The chain carries TRBV12-3 or TRBV12-4 and TRBJ2-5; D is unclear. This CDR3 has 14 amino acids. This CDR3 reads CASSFGPNQETLYF. In DNA form, the CDR3 reads TGTGCCAGCAGTTTCGGACCGAACCAAGAGACCCTGTACTTC.

This clonotype was observed many times. The chain carries TRBV14 and TRBJ2-3, with 8 bases lining up with TRBD2. From germline, CDR1 is SGHDN and CDR2 FVKESK. The ends lost 0 bases at V and 0 bases at J; junction bases unmatched: 5. The length of the CDR3 is 17 residues. In DNA, the CDR3 is TGTGCCAGCAGCCAAGACCTAGCGGGCCCAAGCACAGATACGCAGTATTTT. It specifies CASSQDLAGPSTDTQYF.

This clonotype appeared a few times. CDR3 DNA: TGTGCCAGCAGTGAAGAGGTAAAGAACACTGAAGCTTTCTTT. It codes for CASSEEVKNTEAFF. The J gene is TRBJ1-1, the V gene TRBV2; no reliable D call. This CDR3 has 14 amino acids. CDR1 is SNHLY, CDR2 FYNNEI, per germline. Trimming shortened V by 1 base and J by 1 base, and 7 bases separated the two germline ends.

Remarks on this clonotype: This may come from a read error, since a much larger clone is one base off. V is TRBV6-1 and J is TRBJ1-1; no reliable D call. Germline V lookup: CDR1 MNHNS, CDR2 SASEGT. Trimming removed 2 bases at V and 8 bases at J, with 12 bases between. The CDR3 runs to 13 residues. CDR3 coding DNA: TGTGCCAGCAGTGAAAGTGAGTCGGTCGAAGCTTTCTTT. This gives the protein CASSESESVEAFF.

The table lists this clonotype with many counts. The chain employs TRBV7-3 and TRBJ2-2; 11 positions match TRBD2. The CDR3 is made up of 15 amino acids. Trimming removed 5 bases from V and 4 bases from J; junction bases left unmatched: 3. The germline CDR1 and CDR2 sequences are SGHTA and FQGTGA. In DNA, the CDR3 is TGTGCCAGCAGCCGAGGACTAGCGGGCACCGGGGAGCTGTTTTTT. The encoded protein is CASSRGLAGTGELFF.

A few counts support this clonotype. The chain uses TRBV6-2 or TRBV6-3 and TRBJ2-5; D tentatively reads TRBD1 or TRBD2 (6 bases each). V was shortened by 8 bases and J by 5 bases, with 21 bases between the two germline ends. Germline assignment: CDR1 MNHEY and CDR2 SVGEGT. The CDR3 extends over 15 amino acids. CDR3 nucleotide sequence: TGTGCCAGCGCTAATGAGTGGGGGGCGTGGGAGACCCAGTACTTC. It yields the protein CASANEWGAWETQYF.

Comment on this clonotype: Being one base from a much bigger clone, this may be a read error. DNA of the CDR3: TGTGCCAGCAGCGGACGACAGTGCGGAGCCTACGAGCAGTACTTC. This sequence encodes CASSGRQCGAYEQYF. The chain employs TRBV7-3 and TRBJ2-7, with a tentative D call TRBD1 (5 bases). The V end was cut by 5 bases, the J end by 2 bases, with 16 bases between. Germline CDR1 is SGHTA and CDR2 is FQGTGA. The CDR3 extends over 15 amino acids.

This clonotype was counted ten times or more. Here the CDR3 DNA reads TGCGCCAGCAGCCTAGCGACTAGCGGGGGGACCGAGCAGTACTTC. Protein sequence: CASSLATSGGTEQYF. The rearrangement uses TRBV10-1 and TRBJ2-7, with 13 bases identical to TRBD2. CDR1 and CDR2 (germline): WNHNN, SYGVQD (reference sequence). The CDR3 is 15 amino acids. Trimming removed 6 bases from V and 6 bases from J; junction bases left unmatched: 8.

The chain uses TRBV25-1 and TRBJ1-1; perhaps TRBD1 as D (5 bases). V gave up 4 bases and J gave up 0 bases, with 12 bases separating them. Germline loops: CDR1 MGHDK, CDR2 SYGVNS. CDR3 size: 15 residues. CDR3: CASSGVGALNTEAFF. The CDR3 DNA reads TGTGCCAGCAGTGGAGTCGGGGCACTGAACACTGAAGCTTTCTTT.

This clonotype was picked up many times. V gene TRBV7-2 combines with J gene TRBJ2-3, with 11 bases fitting TRBD2. The V gene's germline CDR1 is SGHTA and CDR2 FQGNSA. Trimming removed 0 bases from V and 4 bases from J; junction bases left unmatched: 0. CDR3 length equals 15 residues. CDR3 loop: CASSLALAGADTQYF. CDR3 DNA sequence: TGTGCCAGCAGCTTAGCACTAGCGGGAGCAGATACGCAGTATTTT.

The sample holds many counts of this clonotype. The chain carries TRBV7-2 and TRBJ2-7; D tentatively reads TRBD1 or TRBD2 (5 bases each). The CDR3 length is 14 residues. The germline CDR1 and CDR2 sequences are SGHTA and FQGNSA. The V end lost 4 bases, the J end lost 3 bases, and 13 bases lay between the germline ends. Here the CDR3 DNA reads TGTGCCAGCAGCTACCGGGACGGCTACTACGAGCAGTACTTC. Its protein product is CASSYRDGYYEQYF.

A note on this clonotype: A read error may be the cause here, since a much bigger clone is one base away. The rearrangement joins TRBV10-3 to TRBJ2-7; D uncertain. This CDR3 is 13 amino acids long. CDR1 is ENHRY and CDR2 is SYGVKD in the germline V gene. The CDR3, as DNA: TGTGCCTTCAGCCTCGGTGCCTCCTACGAGCAGTACTTC. This translates into CAFSLGASYEQYF.